Below are 14 T cell receptor beta chains sequenced from a single sample in a study of control samples from healthy donors and cancer patients. Clones were read by immunoSEQ multiplex PCR, and TCRdb kept only the in-frame ones, dropping some. This sample carries 95,000 to 150,000 clones, approximately 87% of them seen once, and the ten largest clones take 2.9%. The sequenced sample was blood. The receptor source for this set is a man in his fifties or sixties in good health.

V is TRBV20-1 and J is TRBJ1-2; a possible D gene is TRBD1 (5 bases). The CDR3 extends over 16 amino acids. V was shortened by 3 bases and J by 4 bases, with 21 bases between the two germline ends. Germline CDR1 DFQATT, CDR2 SNEGSKA (reference sequence). CDR3 sequence: CSASGMAATGPYGYTF. CDR3 DNA sequence: TGCAGTGCTAGTGGGATGGCAGCCACAGGCCCCTATGGCTACACCTTC.

The chain has TRBV19 and TRBJ2-6; D remains ambiguous. This CDR3 is built from 14 residues. In germline, CDR1 is LNHDA, CDR2 SQIVND (reference sequence). Trimming took off 5 bases at V and 0 bases at J, with 5 bases between the two ends. CDR3 sequence (DNA): TGTGCCAGTAGTCAGAGCTCTGGGGCCAACGTCCTGACTTTC. Protein sequence: CASSQSSGANVLTF.

V and J are TRBV19 and TRBJ2-5, with 7 nucleotides matching TRBD1. The trim removed 6 bases at V and 2 bases at J, leaving 9 bases unmatched. Germline V CDR1 and CDR2: LNHDA, SQIVND (reference sequence). The CDR3 sequence is 15 residues long. The CDR3 sequence is CASRGTDPRQETQYF. The CDR3 bases are TGTGCCAGTAGAGGGACAGACCCAAGACAAGAGACCCAGTACTTC.

The J gene is TRBJ2-3, the V gene TRBV5-4, with 12 bases matching TRBD2. CDR3 size: 18 residues. Germline CDR1 and CDR2: SGHNT and YYREEE (reference sequence). The ends lost 4 bases at V and 0 bases at J; junction bases unmatched: 9. CDR3 in amino acids: CASSVTSGGRSSTDTQYF. The DNA for the CDR3 is TGTGCCAGCAGCGTTACTAGCGGGGGGAGGTCGAGCACAGATACGCAGTATTTT.

The V and J genes are TRBV28 and TRBJ1-5; D may be TRBD1 (6 bases). This CDR3 has 13 amino acids. V was cut by 4 bases and J by 3 bases, with 7 bases left in between. Per germline, CDR1 MDHEN and CDR2 SYDVKM. Here the CDR3 DNA reads TGTGCCAGCAGTTCAGGGGTCAATCAGCCCCAGCATTTT. It is translated as CASSSGVNQPQHF. The variable domain in full, with the rest retrieved from reference TRBV28 and TRBJ1-5, is DVKVTQSSRYLVKRTGEKVFLECVQDMDHENMFWYRQDPGLGLRLIYFSYDVKMKEKGDIPEGYSVSREKKERFSLILESASTNQTSMYLCASSSGVNQPQHFGDGTRLSIL.

This clone is a singleton in its sample. The chain is built from TRBV11-3 and TRBJ2-3; 9 nucleotides align to TRBD2. V shed 4 bases, J shed 0 bases, and the junction held 11 bases outside the gene matches. CDR1 and CDR2 (germline): SGHNT, YENEEA. The CDR3 extends over 18 amino acids. CDR3 residues: CASSSSTLAGASTDTQYF. CDR3 DNA: TGTGCCAGCAGCTCATCGACCTTAGCGGGGGCTAGCACAGATACGCAGTATTTT.

The chain uses TRBV30 and TRBJ1-2; D gene unclear. The CDR3 is 10 amino acids. V lost 1 base and J lost 8, with 5 bases in between. Germline V CDR1 and CDR2: GTSNPN, SVGIG (reference sequence). CDR3 protein: CAWSGTGYTF. The CDR3 DNA follows: TGTGCCTGGAGTGGGACGGGCTACACCTTC.

V and J are TRBV28 and TRBJ1-2, with 9 bases aligning to TRBD1. The J segment lost 10 bases and the V segment lost 7 bases, leaving 10 bases of the junction unmatched. In germline, CDR1 is MDHEN, CDR2 SYDVKM. This CDR3 contains 13 residues. CDR3 residues: CASTLGTGMTYTF. CDR3 bases: TGTGCCAGCACCCTAGGGACAGGGATGACCTACACCTTC.

V is TRBV6-6 and J is TRBJ1-5, with 7 bases aligning to TRBD1. Germline CDR1 reads MNHNY; CDR2 reads SVGAGI (reference sequence). J was trimmed by 7 bases and V by 6 bases; bases with no gene match: 9. This CDR3 is 14 amino acids long. The CDR3 nucleotides read TGTGCCAGCAGGCAGACAGGGTTGAGGCAGCCCCAGCATTTT. Its translation is CASRQTGLRQPQHF.

The rearrangement uses TRBV27 and TRBJ2-3; 8 bases are a match to TRBD2. Germline lookup yields CDR1 MNHEY and CDR2 SMNVEV (reference sequence). V was pared by 7 bases and J by 6 bases, with 9 bases of the junction left unmatched. This CDR3 contains 14 residues. CDR3 in amino acids: CASKPRTSRDTQYF. DNA of the CDR3: TGTGCCAGCAAGCCCCGGACTAGCAGGGATACGCAGTATTTT.

The chain is built from TRBV9 and TRBJ2-7; 8 bases align to TRBD2. The CDR3 consists of 14 residues. The V and J ends lost 3 bases and 6 bases, in that order; junction bases with no gene match: 8. Germline CDR1 and CDR2: SGDLS and YYNGEE. This CDR3 reads CASSGSSGGSEQYF. The DNA of the CDR3 is TGTGCCAGCAGCGGGTCCAGCGGGGGCTCCGAGCAGTACTTC.

The V and J genes are TRBV7-9 and TRBJ2-2; possibly TRBD1 for D (5 bases). CDR1 and CDR2 (germline): SEHNR, FQNEAQ (reference sequence). V lost 5 bases and J 8 bases, leaving 15 bases between the germline ends. The CDR3 extends over 14 amino acids. The DNA for the CDR3 is TGTGCCAGCAGCCCGATCCAGGGTTTAGGGGAGCTGTTTTTT. Translating it yields CASSPIQGLGELFF.

J is TRBJ2-3 and V is TRBV19; 8 positions match TRBD2. Germline CDR1 and CDR2: LNHDA and SQIVND (reference sequence). With 6 bases clipped from V and 0 bases from J, the junction kept 11 bases outside the gene matches. CDR3 length: 17 amino acids. CDR3: CASSVSSGSTSTDTQYF. The CDR3 DNA reads as TGTGCCAGTAGCGTTTCTAGCGGGTCGACTAGCACAGATACGCAGTATTTT.

The chain recombines TRBV2 with TRBJ1-1; unclear D gene. With 5 bases removed from V and 4 bases from J, the gap between germline ends came to 11 bases. Germline assignment: CDR1 SNHLY and CDR2 FYNNEI. CDR3 length: 13 amino acids. CDR3 amino acids: CASSMQTSTEAFF. CDR3 bases: TGTGCCAGCAGTATGCAGACCAGCACTGAAGCTTTCTTT.